Listed below are T cell receptor beta chains from one sample, sequenced in a study of shared clonotypes between healthy human individuals. The method was immunoSEQ multiplex PCR; TCRdb's version includes in-frame clones alone and lacks a portion of them. The data contain 1 million to 1.3 million clones, roughly 74% of them singletons. Sequences were obtained from memory CD4+ T cells from PBMCs. The receptors shown here come from a man between 18 and 35 years old in good health. Some clones in this sample may be carry-over from other donors' samples. The CDR3 runs from the conserved cysteine through the conserved F or W. Fields, in order: J gene, V gene, D gene, clone size, CDR3 protein, CDR3 DNA. D genes are given only for firm matches. Rows give clone size only sometimes, using once, few, many, or a class for an expanded clone.

>TRBJ1-1|TRBV6-6|NA|NA
CASSPGGVPTEAFF
TGTGCCAGCTCGCCGGGGGGAGTCCCCACTGAAGCTTTCTTT
>TRBJ1-4|TRBV7-9|NA|NA
CASSLRDTEKLFF
TGTGCCAGCAGCTTAAGGGATACGGAAAAACTGTTTTTT
>TRBJ2-5|TRBV18|NA|NA
CASSPTGTETQYF
TGTGCCAGCTCACCGACCGGGACCGAGACCCAGTACTTC
>TRBJ2-2|TRBV5-1|TRBD1|once
CATYQGADTGELFF
TGCGCCACCTACCAGGGGGCTGACACCGGGGAGCTGTTTTTT
>TRBJ1-1|TRBV5-1|NA|NA
CASSWAGGLMNTEAFF
TGCGCCAGCAGCTGGGCCGGGGGCCTCATGAACACTGAAGCTTTCTTT
>TRBJ2-5|TRBV6-7|TRBD1|NA
CASSYRRRDRVRETQYF
TGTGCCAGCAGTTACCGCAGAAGGGACAGGGTTCGAGAGACCCAGTACTTC
>TRBJ2-7|TRBV28|NA|NA
CASSSYQGSSYEQYF
TGTGCCAGCAGTTCGTATCAGGGGTCCAGCTACGAGCAGTACTTC
>TRBJ2-6|TRBV27|NA|NA
CASSLRGAGANVLTF
TGTGCCAGCAGTTTAAGGGGGGCTGGGGCCAACGTCCTGACTTTC
>TRBJ2-7|TRBV28|NA|NA
CASSLFLREQYF
TGTGCCAGCAGTTTATTCCTTCGAGAGCAGTACTTC
>TRBJ2-3|TRBV11-3|NA|NA
CASSRRSGGDTQYF
TGTGCCAGCAGCCGAAGATCCGGGGGCGATACGCAGTATTTT
>TRBJ2-2|TRBV4-2|NA|once
CASRIQENTGELFF
TGTGCCAGCAGAATCCAGGAGAACACCGGGGAGCTGTTTTTT
>TRBJ1-1|TRBV11-2|NA|few
CASSLPRTGNTEAFF
TGTGCCAGCAGCCTCCCCAGGACGGGGAACACTGAAGCTTTCTTT
>TRBJ2-7|TRBV27|NA|NA
CASSFPSGEQYF
TGTGCCAGCAGTTTCCCCAGTGGGGAGCAGTACTTC
>TRBJ2-3|TRBV7-9|NA|NA
CASSLRLGLIGDTQYF
TGTGCCAGCAGCTTAAGGTTAGGACTAATAGGAGATACGCAGTATTTT
>TRBJ2-7|TRBV2|NA|NA
CASNLALLGAAYEQYF
TGTGCCAGCAACCTGGCTTTATTAGGGGCGGCCTACGAGCAGTACTTC
>TRBJ1-4|TRBV2|NA|NA
CASSGLTGSEKLFF
TGTGCCAGCAGCGGCCTTACAGGGTCTGAAAAACTGTTTTTT
>TRBJ1-3|TRBV5-1|NA|NA
CASSWQANSGNTIYF
TGCGCCAGCAGCTGGCAGGCGAACTCTGGAAACACCATATATTTT
>TRBJ2-7|TRBV7-2|NA|NA
CASSFSRLAYEQYF
TGTGCCAGCAGCTTTTCCAGGTTGGCCTACGAGCAGTACTTC
>TRBJ2-7|TRBV13|NA|NA
CASSTRSYEQYF
TGTGCCAGCAGCACTCGCTCCTACGAGCAGTACTTC
>TRBJ1-2|TRBV18|NA|NA
CASSPGIYGYTF
TGTGCCAGCTCACCAGGGATTTATGGCTACACCTTC
>TRBJ1-2|TRBV7-2|TRBD1|NA
CASSSGTDYGYTF
TGTGCCAGCAGCTCGGGGACAGACTATGGCTACACCTTC
>TRBJ2-7|TRBV7-2|NA|once
CASSLAGQSYEQYF
TGTGCCAGCAGCTTAGCTGGTCAGTCCTACGAGCAGTACTTC
>TRBJ1-5|TRBV19|NA|NA
CASSIDLNQPQHF
TGTGCCAGTAGTATAGACCTCAATCAGCCCCAGCATTTT
>TRBJ1-2|TRBV5-4|NA|NA
CASSGDGGSYGYTF
TGTGCCAGCAGCGGAGACGGGGGCTCTTATGGCTACACCTTC
>TRBJ1-2|TRBV28|NA|NA
CASSSPPGTNYGYTF
TGTGCCAGCAGTTCGCCCCCCGGGACAAACTATGGCTACACCTTC
>TRBJ1-2|TRBV9|NA|NA
CASSVDRGAGYTF
TGTGCCAGCAGCGTAGATCGGGGAGCTGGCTACACCTTC
>TRBJ2-6|TRBV7-2|NA|NA
CASSLRPGANVLTF
TGTGCCAGCAGCTTACGGCCTGGGGCCAACGTCCTGACTTTC
>TRBJ1-2|TRBV7-9|NA|NA
CASSLATAQTNGYTF
TGTGCCAGCAGCTTAGCCACAGCCCAAACTAATGGCTACACCTTC
>TRBJ2-1|TRBV15|NA|NA
CATSGFSPLGEQFF
TGTGCCACCAGCGGATTTAGCCCGTTGGGTGAGCAGTTCTTC